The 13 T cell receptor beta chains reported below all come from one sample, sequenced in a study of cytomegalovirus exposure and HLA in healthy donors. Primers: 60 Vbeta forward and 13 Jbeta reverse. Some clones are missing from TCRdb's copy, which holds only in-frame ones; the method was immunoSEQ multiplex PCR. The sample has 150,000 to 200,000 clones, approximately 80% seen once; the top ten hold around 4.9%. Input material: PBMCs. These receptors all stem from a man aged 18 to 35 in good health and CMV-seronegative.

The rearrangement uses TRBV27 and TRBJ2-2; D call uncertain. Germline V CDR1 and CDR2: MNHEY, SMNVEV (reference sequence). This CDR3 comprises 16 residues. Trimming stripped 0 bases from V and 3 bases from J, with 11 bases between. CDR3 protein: CASSLSPRMDTGELFF. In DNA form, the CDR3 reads TGTGCCAGCAGTTTATCTCCGAGGATGGACACCGGGGAGCTGTTTTTT.

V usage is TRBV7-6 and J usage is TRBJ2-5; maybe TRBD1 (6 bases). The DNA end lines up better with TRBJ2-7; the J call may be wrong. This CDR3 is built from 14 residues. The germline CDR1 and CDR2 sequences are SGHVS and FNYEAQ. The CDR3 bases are TGTGCCAGCGGGTCTAAAGACAGGTCGGGCGAGCAGTACTTC. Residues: CASGSKDRSGEQYF.

The CDR3 coding sequence is TGTGCCAGCAGTTATGGCGGGAGTTTAAATGAGCAGTTCTTC. This encodes CASSYGGSLNEQFF. V usage is TRBV6-6 and J usage is TRBJ2-1; 7 bases line up with TRBD2. The CDR3 is 14 residues long. Germline CDR1 is MNHNY and CDR2 is SVGAGI (reference sequence). V dropped 3 bases and J dropped 7; count of bases not matched to a gene: 6.

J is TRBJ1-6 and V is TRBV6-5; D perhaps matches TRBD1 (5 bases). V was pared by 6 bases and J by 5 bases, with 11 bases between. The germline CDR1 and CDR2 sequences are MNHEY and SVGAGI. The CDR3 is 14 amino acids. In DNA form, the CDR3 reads TGTGCCAGCAGACCGGGGGATGATAATTCACCCCTCCACTTT. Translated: CASRPGDDNSPLHF.

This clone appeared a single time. CDR3 bases: TGTGCCAGCTCACACTCGACAGGGCGCGAGCAGTACTTC. It codes for CASSHSTGREQYF. V and J are TRBV18 and TRBJ2-7; 7 bases map to TRBD1. The CDR3 extends over 13 amino acids. The germline CDR1 and CDR2 sequences are KGHSH and LQKENI. J was trimmed by 6 bases and V by 4 bases; bases with no gene match: 6.

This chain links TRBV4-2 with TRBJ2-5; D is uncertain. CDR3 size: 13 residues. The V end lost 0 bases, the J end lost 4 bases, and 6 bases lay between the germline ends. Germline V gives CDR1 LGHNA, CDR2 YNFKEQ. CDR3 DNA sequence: TGTGCCAGCAGCCAAGATGGGCGAGAGACCCAGTACTTC. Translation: CASSQDGRETQYF.

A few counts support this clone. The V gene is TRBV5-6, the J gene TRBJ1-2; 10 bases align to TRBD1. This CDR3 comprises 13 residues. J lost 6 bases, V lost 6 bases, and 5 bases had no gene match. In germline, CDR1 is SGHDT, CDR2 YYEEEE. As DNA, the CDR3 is TGTGCCAGCAACAGGGACAGGGGTGATGGCTACACCTTC. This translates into CASNRDRGDGYTF.

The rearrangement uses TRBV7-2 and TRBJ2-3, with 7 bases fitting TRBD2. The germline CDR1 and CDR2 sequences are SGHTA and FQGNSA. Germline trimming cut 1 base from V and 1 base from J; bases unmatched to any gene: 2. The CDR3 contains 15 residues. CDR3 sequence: CASSLGGGGTDTQYF. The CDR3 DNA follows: TGTGCCAGCAGCTTAGGGGGAGGGGGCACAGATACGCAGTATTTT.

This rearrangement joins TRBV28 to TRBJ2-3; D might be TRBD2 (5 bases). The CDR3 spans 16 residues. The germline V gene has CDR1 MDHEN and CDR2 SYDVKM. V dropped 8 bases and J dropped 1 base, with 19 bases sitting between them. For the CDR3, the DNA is TGTGCCAGCTCTATCACCCGGGGAGTCGGCACAGATACGCAGTATTTT. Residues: CASSITRGVGTDTQYF.

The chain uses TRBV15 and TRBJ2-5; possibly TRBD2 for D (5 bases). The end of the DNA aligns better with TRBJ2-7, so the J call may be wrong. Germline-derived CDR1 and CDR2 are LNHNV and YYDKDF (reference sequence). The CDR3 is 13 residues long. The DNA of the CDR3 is TGTGCCACCAGCAGGGAGGTCGGCTACGAGCAGTACTTC. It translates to CATSREVGYEQYF.

CDR3 DNA: TGTGCCAGCAGCCCGACCGGGACAGGGACTGACGAGCAGTACTTC. It is translated as CASSPTGTGTDEQYF. The rearrangement links TRBV27 to TRBJ2-7, with TRBD1 identical over 9 bases. CDR3 length: 15 amino acids. V lost 6 bases, J lost 5 bases, and 11 bases stayed unmatched. CDR1 and CDR2 (germline): MNHEY, SMNVEV (reference sequence).

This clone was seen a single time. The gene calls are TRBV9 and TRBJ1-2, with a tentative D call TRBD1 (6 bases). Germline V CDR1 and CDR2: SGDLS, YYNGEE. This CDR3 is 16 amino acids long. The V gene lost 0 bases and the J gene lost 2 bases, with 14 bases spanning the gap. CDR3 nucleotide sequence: TGTGCCAGCAGCGTAGAGCCCACAGGGTCCAACTATGGCTACACCTTC. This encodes CASSVEPTGSNYGYTF.

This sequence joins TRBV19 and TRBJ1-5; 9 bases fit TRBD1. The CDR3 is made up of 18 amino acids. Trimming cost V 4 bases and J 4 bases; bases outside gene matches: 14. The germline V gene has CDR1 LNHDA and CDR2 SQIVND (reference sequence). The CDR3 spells CASSTIRDRESKNQPQHF. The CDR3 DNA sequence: TGTGCCAGTAGTACCATACGGGACAGGGAGTCGAAAAATCAGCCCCAGCATTTT.